This TCR beta chain derives from a study of cytomegalovirus exposure and HLA in healthy donors. Study-wide results and limits: An observed cluster of highly shared sequence variants was recorded as a likely sequencing artifact. Fewer N-insertions than the roughly 700-donor mean were reportedly shown by an Asian-associated ancestry cluster in a later analysis.

Healthy people donating bone marrow made up the donors. The PCR had 60 Vbeta and 13 Jbeta primers. Data came from immunoSEQ multiplex PCR; TCRdb stores just in-frame clones and leaves some out. The sample contains 130,000 or so clones, 84% of which appear only once. Comment on this clone: Its antigen is not known.

The CDR3 consists of 12 residues. Germline CDR1 reads SGHRS; CDR2 reads YFSETQ. Trimming cost V 0 bases and J 5 bases, with 2 bases left between them. The sequence was obtained from a woman under 30 in good health and CMV-seropositive. What was sequenced was PBMCs. The chain employs TRBV5-1 and TRBJ2-2, with unresolved D. The CDR3 loop is CASSLATGELFF. CDR3 bases: TGCGCCAGCAGCTTGGCAACCGGGGAGCTGTTTTTT.